This T cell receptor (beta chain) is from a study of early T cells in non-severe SARS-CoV-2 infection. Across the whole study: With bulk RNA from unsorted whole blood as input, sequencing yielded unpaired chains. General study points: The matching step, a VDJdb search, favored anti-spike CD8 responses and missed private and CD4 specificities.

Individual cDNA molecules received unique molecular identifiers. Each CDR3 protein is one row after TCRdb ran MiXCR on the 5' RACE reads. Seen here are roughly 80,000 distinct CDR3 sequences, less than 8% observed once, and the top ten hold about 8%. This CDR3 comprises 15 residues. Between the trimmed V and J ends, which lost 0 bases and 5 bases, there was a span of 11 bases. Per the germline V gene, CDR1 is SGHNT and CDR2 is YENEEA. Concerning this clonotype itself: The target antigen is unknown.

The receptor was derived from an adult who was a healthcare worker with PCR-confirmed SARS-CoV-2 infection or an uninfected control (not recorded which). Sequencing was done on a sample of whole blood. The V call is TRBV11-3, the J call TRBJ2-1; D unclear. The CDR3 protein is CASSLEAVGNNEQFF. As DNA, the CDR3 is TGTGCCAGCAGCTTAGAAGCTGTAGGGAACAATGAGCAGTTCTTC.